These T cell receptor beta chains were read from a single sample in a study of vaccination and CD4 T cells after COVID-19. TCRdb called the PCR reads again in MiXCR, with one record for every CDR3 protein. In the table there are roughly 15,000 distinct CDR3 sequences, about 61% of which are singletons. Their antigens remain unidentified. The specimen sequenced was CD4+ T cells from blood, cultured in vitro. The origin of the receptors is a human donor who had recovered from COVID-19. Each CDR3 is given with its conserved first and last residue. The D gene is left open where the match is weak. Some rows mark clone size as missing; the rest say once, few, many or name a class of expanded clone.

clone size	J gene	V gene	D gene	CDR3 DNA	CDR3 protein
-	TRBJ1-1	TRBV20-1	TRBD1	TGCAGTGCTAGACACCAGGGGGCCCGTGAAGCTTTCTTT	CSARHQGAREAFF
-	TRBJ1-6	TRBV15	TRBD1	TGTGCCACCAGCAGAGGGGGCCTTGGACAGGGAGCGCGTTCACCCCTCCACTTT	CATSRGGLGQGARSPLHF
-	TRBJ2-3	TRBV24-1	-	TGTGCCACCAGTGGGGGTGCAGGGGCTGGTACGCAGTATTTT	CATSGGAGAGTQYF
-	TRBJ1-5	TRBV28	-	TGTGCCAGCAGTTTATCAAAGGGCCTTGGGAGTTTTGATCAGCCCCAGCATTTT	CASSLSKGLGSFDQPQHF
-	TRBJ2-2	TRBV21-1	-	TGTGCCAGCAGCAAAAGGCGGGAGGGCCACACCGGGGAGCTGTTTTTT	CASSKRREGHTGELFF
-	TRBJ2-3	TRBV7-9	TRBD2	TGTGCCAGCGGACTAGCGGGAGGGGCTACGCAGTATTTT	CASGLAGGATQYF
-	TRBJ1-2	TRBV7-3	-	TGTGCCAGCAGCTTAACGGGGAAGGGGCGAGGCTACACCTTC	CASSLTGKGRGYTF
few	TRBJ2-5	TRBV20-1	TRBD1	TGCAGTGCCAGACGGGACAGGGCTTCGGAGACCCAGTACTTC	CSARRDRASETQYF
-	TRBJ1-2	TRBV10-3	TRBD1	TGTGCCATCACTCCCCAGGGACAGCACTATGGCTACACCTTC	CAITPQGQHYGYTF
-	TRBJ1-2	TRBV12-3/TRBV12-4	-	TGTGCCAGCAGTCCGACGGGGAACTATGGCTACACCTTC	CASSPTGNYGYTF
once	TRBJ2-7	TRBV12-3/TRBV12-4	-	TGTGCCAGCAGTTGGGGGCGGGAGCACGAGCAGTACTTC	CASSWGREHEQYF
-	TRBJ1-1	TRBV27	-	TGTGCCAGCAAAGATAGGGGAGCGAACACTGAAGCTTTCTTT	CASKDRGANTEAFF
-	TRBJ1-3	TRBV5-1	-	TGCGCCAGCAGTCCCAATCCAGGTCAAGGAAACACCATATATTTT	CASSPNPGQGNTIYF
few	TRBJ2-1	TRBV11-3	TRBD2	TGTGCCAGCAGCTTCTGGGACCTAGCGGGATACAATGAGCAGTTCTTC	CASSFWDLAGYNEQFF
-	TRBJ2-1	TRBV2	TRBD2	TGTGCCAGCACCGGGACTAGCGGGACCCACAATGAGCAGTTCTTC	CASTGTSGTHNEQFF
few	TRBJ1-1	TRBV6-1	-	TGTGCCAGCAGTGTAACATTTGGCACTGAAGCTTTCTTT	CASSVTFGTEAFF
medium-sized	TRBJ2-7	TRBV6-1	TRBD2	TGTGCCAGCAGGGAACTAGCGGACTCCTACGAGCAGTACTTC	CASRELADSYEQYF
-	TRBJ1-5	TRBV30	-	TGTGCCTGGAGTATTAGGGGCAATCAGCCCCAGCATTTT	CAWSIRGNQPQHF
-	TRBJ1-5	TRBV28	-	TGTGCCAGCACCCCTTTTGGTGGCAATCAGCCCCAGCATTTT	CASTPFGGNQPQHF
-	TRBJ1-5	TRBV6-2/TRBV6-3	-	TGTGCCAGCAGTTACTACGGATATCAGCCCCAGCATTTT	CASSYYGYQPQHF
-	TRBJ1-6	TRBV7-9	TRBD1	TGTGCCAGCAGCTCCCTCCAGGGACAGGGGAGTTCACCCCTCCACTTT	CASSSLQGQGSSPLHF
-	TRBJ2-1	TRBV5-1	TRBD2	TGCGCCAGCAGACTAGCGGGATTCCAATGGGATGAGCAGTTCTTC	CASRLAGFQWDEQFF
-	TRBJ1-1	TRBV5-8	TRBD1	TGTGCCAGCAGCTCAGACCAACGACAGGGGGCAGGGGACACTGAAGCTTTCTTT	CASSSDQRQGAGDTEAFF
-	TRBJ2-1	TRBV11-2	-	TGTGCCAGCAGCCCGTACTCCTACAATGAGCAGTTCTTC	CASSPYSYNEQFF
few	TRBJ1-2	TRBV20-1	-	TGCAGTGCTAGAGAGGGGGCGCCCAACTATGGCTACACCTTC	CSAREGAPNYGYTF
-	TRBJ2-7	TRBV11-3	TRBD1	TGTGCCAGCAGCTTGGGACAGATCTACGAGCAGTACTTC	CASSLGQIYEQYF
-	TRBJ2-3	TRBV20-1	-	TGCAGTGAAAGAGTGGGGGATACGCAGTATTTT	CSERVGDTQYF